Listed below are T cell receptor beta chains from one sample, sequenced in a study of T cell responses to AZD1222 COVID-19 vaccine. Assay: immunoSEQ multiplex PCR; the TCRdb copy retains only in-frame clones and omits some. The sample consists of roughly 120,000 clones, less than 90% of them appearing once. This material consisted of peripheral blood, taken on day 0 of AZD1222 vaccination. These receptors were collected from an adult in good health. Each CDR3 is given with its conserved first and last residue. D genes are given only for firm matches. A row's size may be missing; if present it is once, few, many or a size class.

clone size | D gene | J gene | V gene | CDR3 protein | CDR3 DNA
few | TRBD2 | TRBJ2-7 | TRBV19 | CASSSGRLYEQYF | TGTGCCAGTAGTAGCGGGAGGCTCTACGAGCAGTACTTC
. | . | TRBJ1-2 | TRBV6-5 | CASSYVAGQGYTF | TGTGCCAGCAGTTACGTGGCCGGACAAGGCTACACCTTC
. | TRBD1 | TRBJ1-1 | TRBV20-1 | CSASGTVGTEAFF | TGCAGTGCTAGTGGGACAGTTGGAACTGAAGCTTTCTTT
medium-sized | TRBD2 | TRBJ2-7 | TRBV7-2 | CASSLQTSGSNEQYF | TGTGCCAGCAGCTTACAGACTAGCGGGAGCAACGAGCAGTACTTC
. | TRBD1 | TRBJ2-1 | TRBV7-3 | CASSLLPGQGNEQFF | TGTGCCAGCAGCTTACTCCCCGGACAGGGCAATGAGCAGTTCTTC
few | TRBD1 | TRBJ1-6 | TRBV3-1/TRBV3-2 | CASRPTGENSPLHF | TGTGCCAGCAGACCGACAGGGGAAAATTCACCCCTCCACTTT
once | . | TRBJ1-6 | TRBV7-2 | CASSSARDSPLHF | TGTGCCAGCAGCTCGGCTCGGGATTCACCCCTCCACTTT
. | TRBD1 | TRBJ1-1 | TRBV7-9 | CASSLGTGATEAFF | TGTGCCAGCAGCTTAGGGACAGGGGCCACTGAAGCTTTCTTT
. | . | TRBJ2-7 | TRBV20-1 | CSASGLISYEQYF | TGCAGTGCTAGTGGTCTGATCAGCTACGAGCAGTACTTC
once | . | TRBJ1-5 | TRBV6-1 | CASSEGTISNQPQHF | TGTGCCAGCAGTGAAGGGACCATTTCCAATCAGCCCCAGCATTTT
. | . | TRBJ1-6 | TRBV27 | CASSPAGGPYNSPLHF | TGTGCCAGCAGTCCCGCCGGGGGCCCCTATAATTCACCCCTCCACTTT
. | . | TRBJ1-5 | TRBV6-5 | CASSPGDPGSQPQHF | TGTGCCAGCAGTCCAGGCGATCCGGGAAGTCAGCCCCAGCATTTT
. | TRBD1 | TRBJ2-1 | TRBV7-7 | CASSLGTGVYNEQFF | TGTGCTAGCAGCTTAGGGACAGGGGTATACAATGAGCAGTTCTTC
. | TRBD1 | TRBJ1-1 | TRBV11-3 | CASSLDPEVQGAHENTEAFF | TGTGCCAGCAGCTTAGATCCCGAGGTGCAGGGGGCGCATGAGAACACTGAAGCTTTCTTT
. | . | TRBJ2-6 | TRBV5-4 | CASSLGGLAGANVLTF | TGTGCCAGCAGCTTGGGTGGACTTGCTGGGGCCAACGTCCTGACTTTC
. | . | TRBJ2-5 | TRBV19 | CASSTMENRAQETQYF | TGTGCCAGTAGCACGATGGAAAACAGGGCTCAAGAGACCCAGTACTTC
once | TRBD1 | TRBJ1-2 | TRBV6-1 | CASSESWDSYGYTF | TGTGCCAGCAGTGAATCCTGGGACAGCTATGGCTACACCTTC
once | . | TRBJ2-5 | TRBV11-2 | CASSLESQTQYF | TGTGCCAGCAGCTTAGAGTCCCAGACCCAGTACTTC
. | TRBD1 | TRBJ1-3 | TRBV11-2 | CASTTGGISGNTIYF | TGTGCCAGCACCACAGGGGGCATTTCTGGAAACACCATATATTTT
. | . | TRBJ1-6 | TRBV9 | CASSVEVGDSPLHF | TGTGCCAGCAGCGTAGAGGTAGGAGATTCACCCCTCCACTTT
. | . | TRBJ1-1 | TRBV18 | CASSPLAEAFF | TGTGCCAGCTCACCTCTAGCAGAAGCTTTCTTT
. | . | TRBJ2-3 | TRBV2 | CASSEVAGSTDTQYF | TGTGCCAGCAGTGAAGTCGCAGGCAGCACAGATACGCAGTATTTT
. | . | TRBJ1-1 | TRBV6-4 | CASSDGWPGTEAFF | TGTGCCAGCAGTGACGGGTGGCCGGGAACTGAAGCTTTCTTT
. | . | TRBJ2-1 | TRBV19 | CASSTPIGPDEQFF | TGTGCCAGTAGTACTCCCATCGGACCGGATGAGCAGTTCTTC
once | . | TRBJ2-7 | TRBV6-5 | CASSPGNGPYEQYF | TGTGCCAGCAGCCCGGGGAACGGACCCTACGAGCAGTACTTC
. | . | TRBJ1-6 | TRBV11-2 | CASSRGGYNSPLHF | TGTGCCAGCAGCCGAGGGGGTTATAATTCACCCCTCCACTTT
. | . | TRBJ1-2 | TRBV4-1 | CASSQGDRLYYGYTF | TGCGCCAGCAGCCAAGGTGACAGGCTATACTATGGCTACACCTTC
. | TRBD2 | TRBJ2-3 | TRBV6-5 | CASLKRGGVTDTQYF | TGTGCCAGCCTAAAGCGGGGGGGCGTCACAGATACGCAGTATTTT
. | . | TRBJ1-6 | TRBV6-1 | CASSVLTTGEYNSPLHF | TGTGCCAGCAGTGTATTAACCACAGGTGAATATAATTCACCCCTCCACTTT
. | . | TRBJ2-7 | TRBV21-1 | CASSKARQRSSYEQYF | TGTGCCAGCAGCAAAGCTAGGCAGCGCAGCTCCTACGAGCAGTACTTC
. | TRBD2 | TRBJ2-7 | TRBV2 | CASSGLAGVKEQYF | TGTGCCAGCAGTGGACTAGCGGGAGTTAAGGAGCAGTACTTC
. | . | TRBJ2-7 | TRBV27 | CASSYSNSYEQYF | TGTGCCAGCAGTTACTCGAACTCCTACGAGCAGTACTTC